What follows describes a single TCR beta chain. This sample stems from a study of T cells after somatic rescue of genetic block. The V and J ends lost 1 base and 4 bases respectively, with 23 bases between them. Germline V CDR1 and CDR2: LGHNA, YNFKEQ. The CDR3 totals 18 residues. The data were produced by immunoSEQ multiplex PCR, yet TCRdb's version contains in-frame clones alone and is incomplete. The data show 110,000 or so clones, around 90% seen once. This clonotype was obtained from a young woman. The chain is built from TRBV4-2 and TRBJ2-7; D is perhaps TRBD1 (6 bases). The sequenced sample was peripheral blood mononuclear cells (PBMCs). CDR3 DNA: TGTGCCAGCAGCCAAGTAGTCGGCACTCGAGGGGGTGGATACGAGCAGTACTTC. This sequence encodes CASSQVVGTRGGGYEQYF.